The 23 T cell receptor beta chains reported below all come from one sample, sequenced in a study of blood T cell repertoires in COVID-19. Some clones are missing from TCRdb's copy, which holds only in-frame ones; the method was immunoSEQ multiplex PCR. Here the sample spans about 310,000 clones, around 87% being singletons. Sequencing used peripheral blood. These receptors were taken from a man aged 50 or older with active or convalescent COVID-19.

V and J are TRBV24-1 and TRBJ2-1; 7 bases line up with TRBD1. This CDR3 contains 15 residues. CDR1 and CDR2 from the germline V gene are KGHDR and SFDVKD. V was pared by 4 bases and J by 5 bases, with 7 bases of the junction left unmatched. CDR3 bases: TGTGCCACCAGTGACCCCCGACAGGGAAACAATGAGCAGTTCTTC. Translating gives CATSDPRQGNNEQFF.

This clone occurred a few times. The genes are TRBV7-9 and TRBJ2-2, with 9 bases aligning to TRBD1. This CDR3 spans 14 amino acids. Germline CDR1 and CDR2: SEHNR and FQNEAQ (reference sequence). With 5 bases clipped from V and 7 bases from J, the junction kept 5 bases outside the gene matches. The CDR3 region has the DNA TGTGCCAGCAGCGAAGGGACAGGGTTCGGGGAGCTGTTTTTT. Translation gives CASSEGTGFGELFF.

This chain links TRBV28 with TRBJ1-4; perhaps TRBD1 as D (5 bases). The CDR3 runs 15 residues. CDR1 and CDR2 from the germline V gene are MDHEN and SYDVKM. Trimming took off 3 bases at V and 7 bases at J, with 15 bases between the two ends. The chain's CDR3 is CASSFTGESVEKLFF. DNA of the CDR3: TGTGCCAGCAGTTTTACGGGGGAATCGGTTGAAAAACTGTTTTTT.

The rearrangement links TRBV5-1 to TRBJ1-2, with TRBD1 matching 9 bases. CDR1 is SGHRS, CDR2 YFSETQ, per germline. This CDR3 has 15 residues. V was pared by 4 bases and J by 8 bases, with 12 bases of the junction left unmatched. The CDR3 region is CASSLSWGQGEGYTF. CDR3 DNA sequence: TGCGCCAGCAGCCTCTCATGGGGACAGGGAGAGGGCTACACCTTC.

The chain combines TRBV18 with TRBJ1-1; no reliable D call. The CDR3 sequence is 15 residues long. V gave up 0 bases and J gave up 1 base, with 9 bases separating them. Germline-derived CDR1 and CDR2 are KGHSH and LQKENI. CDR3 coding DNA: TGTGCCAGCTCACCACCGGTCCTCGGGAACACTGAAGCTTTCTTT. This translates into CASSPPVLGNTEAFF.

The CDR3 nucleotides read TGCGCCAGCAGCTTGGGGGACTTTTCCTATAATTCACCCCTCCACTTT. Protein product: CASSLGDFSYNSPLHF. The chain couples TRBV5-1 to TRBJ1-6, with D perhaps TRBD1 (5 bases). V was pared by 0 bases and J by 1 base, with 8 bases between. Looked up from germline, CDR1 is SGHRS and CDR2 is YFSETQ. This CDR3 spans 16 amino acids.

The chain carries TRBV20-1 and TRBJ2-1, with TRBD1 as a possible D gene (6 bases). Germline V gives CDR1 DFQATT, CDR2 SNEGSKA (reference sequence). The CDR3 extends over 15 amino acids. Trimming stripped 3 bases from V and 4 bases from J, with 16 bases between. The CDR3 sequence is CSASPRDNAYNEQFF. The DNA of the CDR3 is TGCAGTGCTAGTCCCCGGGACAACGCATACAATGAGCAGTTCTTC.

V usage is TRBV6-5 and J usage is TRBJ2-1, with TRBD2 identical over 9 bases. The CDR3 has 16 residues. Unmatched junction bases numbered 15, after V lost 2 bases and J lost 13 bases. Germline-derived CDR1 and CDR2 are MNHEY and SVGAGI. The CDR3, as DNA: TGTGCCAGCAGTTACACTAAATATGGGACTAGCTCCGGACAGTTCTTC. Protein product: CASSYTKYGTSSGQFF.

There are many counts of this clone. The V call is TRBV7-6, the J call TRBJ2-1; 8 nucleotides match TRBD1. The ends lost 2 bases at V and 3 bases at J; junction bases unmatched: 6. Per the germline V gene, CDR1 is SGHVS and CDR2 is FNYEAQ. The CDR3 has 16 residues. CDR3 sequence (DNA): TGTGCCAGCAGCTTACATCTGGACAGGGACTACAATGAGCAGTTCTTC. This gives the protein CASSLHLDRDYNEQFF.

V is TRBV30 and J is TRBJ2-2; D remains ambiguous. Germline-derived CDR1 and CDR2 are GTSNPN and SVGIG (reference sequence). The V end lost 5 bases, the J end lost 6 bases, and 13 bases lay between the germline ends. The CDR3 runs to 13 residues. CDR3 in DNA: TGTGCCTGGGGCGCTATCATGTCCGGGGAGCTGTTTTTT. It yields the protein CAWGAIMSGELFF.

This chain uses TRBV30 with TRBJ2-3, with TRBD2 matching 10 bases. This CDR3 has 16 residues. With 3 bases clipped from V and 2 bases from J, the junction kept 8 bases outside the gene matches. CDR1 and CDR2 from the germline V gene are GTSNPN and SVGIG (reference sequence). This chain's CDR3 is CAWSLPGLASTDTQYF. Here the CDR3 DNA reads TGTGCCTGGAGCCTACCGGGACTAGCGTCCACAGATACGCAGTATTTT.

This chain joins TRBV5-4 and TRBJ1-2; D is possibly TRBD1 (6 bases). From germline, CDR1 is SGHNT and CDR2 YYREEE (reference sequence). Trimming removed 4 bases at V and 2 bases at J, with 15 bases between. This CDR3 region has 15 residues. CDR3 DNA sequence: TGTGCCAGCAGCATTGGAACAAGGGGGAACTATGGCTACACCTTC. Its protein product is CASSIGTRGNYGYTF.

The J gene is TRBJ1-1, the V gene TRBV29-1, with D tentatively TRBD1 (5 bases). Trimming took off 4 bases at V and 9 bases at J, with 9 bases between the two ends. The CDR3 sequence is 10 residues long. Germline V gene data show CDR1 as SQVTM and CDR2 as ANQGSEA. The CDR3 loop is CSVVDRQAFF. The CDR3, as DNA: TGCAGCGTTGTTGACAGACAAGCTTTCTTT.

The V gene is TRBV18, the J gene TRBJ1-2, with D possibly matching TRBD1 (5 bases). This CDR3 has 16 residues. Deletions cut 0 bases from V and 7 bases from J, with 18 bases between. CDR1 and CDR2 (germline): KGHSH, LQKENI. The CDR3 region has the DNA TGTGCCAGCTCACCACCGTCGACAGCGACTTTTGGTGGCTACACCTTC. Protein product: CASSPPSTATFGGYTF.

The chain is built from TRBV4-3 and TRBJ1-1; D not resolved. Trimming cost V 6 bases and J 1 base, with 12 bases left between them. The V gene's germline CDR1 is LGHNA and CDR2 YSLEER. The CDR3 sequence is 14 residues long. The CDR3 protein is CASRYTAGNTEAFF. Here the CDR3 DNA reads TGCGCCAGCAGATATACGGCAGGGAACACTGAAGCTTTCTTT.

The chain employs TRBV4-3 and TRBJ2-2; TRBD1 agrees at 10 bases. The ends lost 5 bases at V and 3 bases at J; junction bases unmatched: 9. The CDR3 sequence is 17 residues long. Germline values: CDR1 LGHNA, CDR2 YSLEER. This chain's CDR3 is CASSGEDRGKDTGELFF. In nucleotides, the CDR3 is TGCGCCAGCAGCGGAGAGGACAGGGGGAAAGACACCGGGGAGCTGTTTTTT.

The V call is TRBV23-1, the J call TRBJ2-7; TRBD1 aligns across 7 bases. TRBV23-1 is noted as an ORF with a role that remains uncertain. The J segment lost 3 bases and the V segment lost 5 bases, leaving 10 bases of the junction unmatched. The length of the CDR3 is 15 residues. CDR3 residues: CASSFKGALDYEQYF. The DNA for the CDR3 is TGCGCCAGCAGTTTTAAGGGGGCTCTTGACTACGAGCAGTACTTC.

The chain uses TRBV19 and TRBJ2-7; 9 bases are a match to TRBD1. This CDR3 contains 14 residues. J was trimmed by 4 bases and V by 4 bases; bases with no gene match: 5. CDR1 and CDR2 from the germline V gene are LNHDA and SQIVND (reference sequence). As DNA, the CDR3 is TGTGCCAGTAGTACGCGAGGACAGGGGTACGAGCAGTACTTC. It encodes CASSTRGQGYEQYF.

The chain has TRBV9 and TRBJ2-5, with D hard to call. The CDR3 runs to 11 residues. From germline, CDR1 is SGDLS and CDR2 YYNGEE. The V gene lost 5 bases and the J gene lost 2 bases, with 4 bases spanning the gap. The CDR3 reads CASRAQETQYF. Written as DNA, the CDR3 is TGTGCCAGCAGGGCACAAGAGACCCAGTACTTC.

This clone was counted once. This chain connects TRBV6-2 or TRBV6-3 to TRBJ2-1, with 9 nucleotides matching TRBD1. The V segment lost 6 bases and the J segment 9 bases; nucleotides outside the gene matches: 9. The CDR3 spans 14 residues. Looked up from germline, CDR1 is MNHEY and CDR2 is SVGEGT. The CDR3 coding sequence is TGTGCCAGCAGCCGCGGGACAGGGCGGACTGAGCAGTTCTTC. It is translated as CASSRGTGRTEQFF.

The CDR3 protein is CSVQRGQNTDTQYF. The DNA of the CDR3 is TGCAGCGTCCAAAGGGGACAGAACACAGATACGCAGTATTTT. The gene calls are TRBV29-1 and TRBJ2-3; the match to TRBD1 covers 7 bases. The CDR3 loop spans 14 amino acids. Germline V CDR1 and CDR2: SQVTM, ANQGSEA. V shed 6 bases, J shed 2 bases, and the junction held 8 bases outside the gene matches.

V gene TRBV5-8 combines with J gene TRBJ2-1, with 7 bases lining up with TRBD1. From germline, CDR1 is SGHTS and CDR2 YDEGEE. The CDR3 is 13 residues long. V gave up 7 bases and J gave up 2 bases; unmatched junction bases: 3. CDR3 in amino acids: CASGTDPYNEQFF. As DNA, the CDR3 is TGTGCCAGCGGGACAGATCCCTACAATGAGCAGTTCTTC.

The CDR3 DNA reads TGTGCCAGCAGTGAACCGGGACAGGGGGCCTCCGAGCAGTACTTC. Amino acids: CASSEPGQGASEQYF. The rearrangement joins TRBV25-1 to TRBJ2-7; 12 nucleotides agree with TRBD1. This CDR3 contains 15 residues. V lost 2 bases and J lost 6; bases outside the gene matches: 5. Germline-derived CDR1 and CDR2 are MGHDK and SYGVNS.